Below, 15 T cell receptor beta chains from the same sample are listed, as sequenced in a study of T-cell reconstitution after alpha-beta-depleted transplantation in children (dated by TCRdb to 2016 to 2017). Library method: PCR. This sample was sequenced with an Illumina HiSeq 2500. Molecular barcoding was employed in the preparation of TCR libraries, with unique molecular identifiers being used to normalize TCRbeta repertoire quantification. In TCRdb, the public reads were trimmed at Q25 with fastp and aligned with MiXCR, with productive beta chains retained. Here each entry gathers all rows of one CDR3 protein and keeps the most common genes and DNA. Here the sample has about 460,000 distinct CDR3 sequences; about an eighth occur a single time. Clones ranked in the top ten supply around 15% of the sample. Sample treatment or condition, as interpreted from the label and publication: allogeneic hematopoietic cell transplantation with graft depleted of TCRalphabeta T cells and CD19 B cells.

This specimen consisted of PBMCs, mostly from graft donor cells, obtained 180 days after TCRalphabeta/CD19-depleted stem cell transplant. The receptors were sampled from a female patient younger than 10 who had a stem cell transplant for aplastic anemia, so the T cells may come from the graft donor.

This chain connects TRBV28 to TRBJ1-1; D is uncertain. V was shortened by 6 bases and J by 7 bases, with 15 bases between the two germline ends. There are 13 residues in the CDR3. From germline, CDR1 is MDHEN and CDR2 SYDVKM. In DNA form, the CDR3 reads TGTGCCAGCAGCCTTGTGTCAGCCGGTGAAGCTTTCTTT. Translation: CASSLVSAGEAFF.

This clonotype occurred many times. This chain links TRBV29-1 with TRBJ2-3; 9 nucleotides align to TRBD1. J was trimmed by 5 bases and V by 7 bases; bases with no gene match: 4. Germline values: CDR1 SQVTM, CDR2 ANQGSEA. This CDR3 has 12 amino acids. This CDR3 is CSGRTGVDTQYF. The DNA of the CDR3 is TGCAGCGGTCGGACAGGGGTAGATACGCAGTATTTT.

The chain couples TRBV19 to TRBJ2-5; 7 bases line up with TRBD1. Trimming at V came to 4 bases and at J to 5 bases, leaving 7 bases not matched to a gene. CDR1 is LNHDA and CDR2 is SQIVND in the germline V gene (reference sequence). The CDR3 runs to 14 residues. CDR3 DNA: TGTGCCAGTAGTAGAGAGACAGGGCCGGAGACCCAGTACTTC. This gives the protein CASSRETGPETQYF.

This clonotype was counted only a few times. The chain has TRBV6-2 or TRBV6-3 and TRBJ2-3, with D unclear. Per germline, CDR1 MNHEY and CDR2 SVGEGT. The CDR3 is 15 amino acids. V was trimmed by 0 bases and J by 3 bases, leaving 10 bases between them. The CDR3 bases are TGTGCCAGCAGTTACTCGAGTCAGCCAACAGATACGCAGTATTTT. Translated: CASSYSSQPTDTQYF.

This clonotype was counted many times. The chain couples TRBV20-1 to TRBJ2-3, with D perhaps matching TRBD2 (5 bases). Per the germline V gene, CDR1 is DFQATT and CDR2 is SNEGSKA (reference sequence). V lost 3 bases, J lost 0 bases, and 10 bases lay in between. There are 14 residues in the CDR3. This CDR3 reads CSASGKPSTDTQYF. As DNA, the CDR3 is TGCAGTGCTAGCGGGAAACCTAGCACAGATACGCAGTATTTT.

The chain links TRBV20-1 to TRBJ1-5; D remains unclear. The CDR3 is made up of 12 amino acids. The V gene's germline CDR1 is DFQATT and CDR2 SNEGSKA (reference sequence). V lost 6 bases and J lost 7, with 13 bases in between. The CDR3 sequence is CSARKGSQPQHF. The CDR3 DNA reads TGCAGTGCCAGGAAAGGGTCCCAGCCCCAGCATTTT.

This clonotype was recorded a few times. The chain uses TRBV29-1 and TRBJ2-5, with D possibly being TRBD2 (5 bases). Per the germline V gene, CDR1 is SQVTM and CDR2 is ANQGSEA. V was clipped by 2 bases and J by 4 bases, with 8 bases between them. The CDR3 is 12 amino acids. This CDR3 is CSVERELETQYF. The CDR3, as DNA: TGCAGCGTTGAAAGGGAGTTAGAGACCCAGTACTTC. Full variable domain (remainder filled in from reference TRBV29-1 and TRBJ2-5): SAVISQKPSRDICQRGTSLTIQCQVDSQVTMMFWYRQQPGQSLTLIATANQGSEATYESGFVIDKFPISRPNLTFSTLTVSNMSPEDSSIYLCSVERELETQYFGPGTRLLVL.

This clonotype was counted between two and nine times. This sequence joins TRBV28 and TRBJ2-2; 8 positions agree with TRBD1. Germline values: CDR1 MDHEN, CDR2 SYDVKM. CDR3 length: 17 residues. With V trimmed by 4 bases and J by 5 bases, 12 bases remained unmatched. CDR3 protein: CASSSRTGWRFTGELFF. CDR3 nucleotide sequence: TGTGCCAGCAGTTCACGGACAGGGTGGAGGTTTACCGGGGAGCTGTTTTTT.

The sample holds a few counts of this clonotype. The chain couples TRBV6-1 to TRBJ2-1; TRBD2 might be the D (5 bases). There are 15 residues in the CDR3. Trimming shortened V by 10 bases and J by 3 bases, and 19 bases separated the two germline ends. Germline values: CDR1 MNHNS, CDR2 SASEGT. CDR3 coding DNA: TGTGCCACCCTCCGTGGCGGGCGAGACTACAATGAGCAGTTCTTC. The encoded protein is CATLRGGRDYNEQFF.

The V gene is TRBV21-1, the J gene TRBJ2-7; the listed D gene, TRBD2, was not tested against the DNA. TRBV21-1 represents a pseudogene. The CDR3 runs 14 residues. CDR3 loop: CASSGGTPPREQYF. Written as DNA, the CDR3 is TGTGCCAGCAGCGGTGGGACTCCCCCTAGGGAGCAGTACTTC.

The table lists this clonotype with a few counts. This chain joins TRBV29-1 and TRBJ2-3; TRBD2 matches 8 bases. The CDR3 consists of 15 residues. Germline V lookup: CDR1 SQVTM, CDR2 ANQGSEA. The trim removed 4 bases at V and 4 bases at J, leaving 10 bases unmatched. The CDR3 nucleotides read TGCAGCGTTGTACGGGAGGGGTGGAGATCAGATACGCAGTATTTT. Translating it yields CSVVREGWRSDTQYF.

This chain joins TRBV7-8 and TRBJ2-3; D gene ambiguous. The germline CDR1 and CDR2 sequences are SGHVS and FQNEAQ. The V end was cut by 5 bases, the J end by 0 bases, with 12 bases between. CDR3 length equals 15 residues. The CDR3 is CASSNPRASTDTQYF. As DNA, the CDR3 is TGTGCCAGCAGCAACCCCCGGGCTAGCACAGATACGCAGTATTTT.

The table lists this clonotype with many counts. V gene TRBV20-1 combines with J gene TRBJ2-7; 7 positions match TRBD1. Germline V gene lookup returns CDR1 DFQATT and CDR2 SNEGSKA (reference sequence). The CDR3 is 15 amino acids. The V and J ends lost 3 bases and 1 base, in that order; junction bases with no gene match: 9. DNA of the CDR3: TGCAGTGCTAGGTATCCGGGACAGAGATCCTACGAGCAGTACTTC. The encoded protein is CSARYPGQRSYEQYF.

This clonotype appeared a few times. V gene TRBV5-1 combines with J gene TRBJ1-2, with D perhaps matching TRBD1 (5 bases). The CDR3 covers 14 residues. Trimming left V 2 bases short and J 4 bases short, with 12 bases between. CDR1 and CDR2 (germline): SGHRS, YFSETQ. In DNA, the CDR3 is TGCGCCAGCAGCTTAGAAGGGACCGTCTATGGCTACACCTTC. It specifies CASSLEGTVYGYTF.

This clonotype appeared many times. V gene TRBV28 combines with J gene TRBJ2-1; D is uncertain. The CDR3 has 16 amino acids. Trimming took off 2 bases at V and 4 bases at J, with 15 bases between the two ends. Germline V gene data show CDR1 as MDHEN and CDR2 as SYDVKM. The CDR3 protein is CASSLGPDLNYNEQFF. The CDR3 DNA follows: TGTGCCAGCAGTTTAGGCCCCGACCTGAATTACAATGAGCAGTTCTTC. Together with reference TRBV28 and TRBJ2-1, the CDR3 gives the full variable domain: DVKVTQSSRYLVKRTGEKVFLECVQDMDHENMFWYRQDPGLGLRLIYFSYDVKMKEKGDIPEGYSVSREKKERFSLILESASTNQTSMYLCASSLGPDLNYNEQFFGPGTRLTVL.